What follows describes a single T cell receptor beta chain. Its antigen remains unidentified. This sample is drawn from a study of cytomegalovirus exposure and HLA in healthy donors. Study overall: Per a later analysis, the 550 to 850 first-cohort and approximately 120 validation repertoires shared one platform.

Study-level results: In vitro work confirmed that three CMV-associated chains recognize CMV antigens. The dataset shows that most TCR sequences were rare, while some public TCRs occurred in many donors. The study labeled 150 to 200 TCR beta chains cytomegalovirus-associated.

Profiled with immunoSEQ multiplex PCR; TCRdb holds only in-frame clones, not every one. The table shows fewer than 75,000 clones, with 90% to 95% occurring only once. Germline V gives CDR1 SNHLY, CDR2 FYNNEI. V was clipped by 6 bases and J by 6 bases, with 14 bases between them. This CDR3 region has 13 residues. The chain uses TRBV2 and TRBJ1-2; the D is unclear. Sequencing was carried out using PBMCs. The origin of this receptor is a woman between 18 and 30 years old in good health and CMV-seropositive. This chain's CDR3 is CASSRMEVDGYTF. CDR3 bases: TGTGCCAGCAGCAGGATGGAGGTCGATGGCTACACCTTC.